These 32 T cell receptor beta chains came from one sample sequenced in a study of cytomegalovirus exposure and HLA in healthy donors. Repertoires were generated with immunoSEQ multiplex PCR, while TCRdb's copy carries only in-frame clones and drops some. This table has roughly 100,000 clones, roughly 94% appearing once. The sequencing input was PBMCs. These receptors were obtained from a woman between 18 and 29 years old in good health and CMV-seronegative.

The chain recombines TRBV6-5 with TRBJ2-7; D unclear. Per the germline V gene, CDR1 is MNHEY and CDR2 is SVGAGI. CDR3 length: 12 amino acids. The V end lost 0 bases, the J end lost 6 bases, and 6 bases lay between the germline ends. CDR3 sequence (DNA): TGTGCCAGCAGTTACTCCATCGGCGAGCAGTACTTC. The encoded protein is CASSYSIGEQYF.

The chain uses TRBV7-9 and TRBJ1-5, with TRBD1 matching 10 bases. The CDR3 length is 15 residues. With V trimmed by 4 bases and J by 11 bases, 11 bases remained unmatched. CDR1 is SEHNR and CDR2 is FQNEAQ in the germline V gene (reference sequence). CDR3 in DNA: TGTGCCAGCAGCTCCGGACAGGGGGGATGGGGGGCCCAGCATTTT. Translation: CASSSGQGGWGAQHF.

This rearrangement joins TRBV6-4 to TRBJ1-2, with D maybe TRBD1 (6 bases). Germline V gene data show CDR1 as MRHNA and CDR2 as SNTAGT. Trimming removed 5 bases from V and 4 bases from J, with 11 bases in between. CDR3 length: 13 residues. In DNA form, the CDR3 reads TGTGCCAGCAGTAGCCAGACAGGCTATGGCTACACCTTC. It translates to CASSSQTGYGYTF.

This chain joins TRBV7-9 and TRBJ2-3, with 11 bases lining up with TRBD1. The germline V gene has CDR1 SEHNR and CDR2 FQNEAQ (reference sequence). This CDR3 region has 16 residues. V gave up 5 bases and J gave up 4 bases; unmatched junction bases: 8. The CDR3 sequence: CASSPRTGGAADTQYF. The CDR3 DNA follows: TGTGCCAGCAGCCCCAGGACAGGGGGCGCGGCAGATACGCAGTATTTT.

The rearrangement links TRBV5-4 to TRBJ2-3; perhaps TRBD1 as D (6 bases). This CDR3 is 16 amino acids long. V was shortened by 4 bases and J by 2 bases, with 17 bases between the two germline ends. Germline CDR1 reads SGHNT; CDR2 reads YYREEE (reference sequence). For the CDR3, the DNA is TGTGCCAGCAGCCAATATGTCAGGGGCAACACAGATACGCAGTATTTT. The encoded protein is CASSQYVRGNTDTQYF.

CDR3 coding DNA: TGTGCCATCAGTGAGAGCGCAGACTACAATGAGCAGTTCTTC. Encoded protein: CAISESADYNEQFF. The V and J genes are TRBV10-3 and TRBJ2-1; D remains unclear. V lost 2 bases to trimming and J lost 3 bases, with 8 bases between them. The CDR3 runs to 14 residues. Germline assignment: CDR1 ENHRY and CDR2 SYGVKD.

This chain connects TRBV27 to TRBJ2-2; 7 bases agree with TRBD1. The germline V gene encodes CDR1 MNHEY and CDR2 SMNVEV (reference sequence). After removal of 2 bases from V and 4 bases from J, the junction contained 10 bases not matched to a gene. This CDR3 is built from 17 residues. The CDR3 sequence: CASSLGATGAVTGELFF. In DNA, the CDR3 is TGTGCCAGCAGTTTAGGGGCTACAGGGGCGGTCACCGGGGAGCTGTTTTTT.

The DNA of the CDR3 is TGTGCCAGCATCGGGTATACAGATACGCAGTATTTT. The encoded protein is CASIGYTDTQYF. The J gene is TRBJ2-3, the V gene TRBV2; D remains unclear. Germline V gives CDR1 SNHLY, CDR2 FYNNEI. V gave up 7 bases and J gave up 3 bases, with 8 bases separating them. This CDR3 comprises 12 residues.

J is TRBJ2-7 and V is TRBV5-5; 9 bases agree with TRBD1. Germline V gene data show CDR1 as SGHKS and CDR2 as YYEKEE (reference sequence). CDR3 size: 17 residues. Unmatched junction bases numbered 13, after V lost 3 bases and J lost 3 bases. CDR3 sequence reads: CASSSYLGQGRFYEQYF. CDR3 sequence (DNA): TGTGCCAGCAGCTCATACTTAGGACAGGGGAGATTCTACGAGCAGTACTTC.

The genes are TRBV4-1 and TRBJ2-5; D is ambiguous. Gene TRBJ2-7 matches the end of the DNA better, so the J call may be wrong. Germline CDR1 MGHRA, CDR2 YSYEKL. The CDR3 spans 14 residues. CDR3 protein: CASSHPSDSYEQYF. The CDR3 bases are TGCGCCAGCAGCCACCCCTCCGACTCCTACGAGCAGTACTTC.

V is TRBV11-3 and J is TRBJ2-1, with TRBD1 matching over 10 bases. The CDR3 is 18 residues long. Germline V lookup: CDR1 SGHNT, CDR2 YENEEA. With V trimmed by 0 bases and J by 2 bases, 7 bases remained unmatched. CDR3 sequence reads: CASSLEHSGTGAYNEQFF. For the CDR3, the DNA is TGTGCCAGCAGCTTAGAACATTCCGGGACAGGGGCCTACAATGAGCAGTTCTTC.

The rearrangement links TRBV30 to TRBJ2-1; 9 bases match TRBD2. The trim removed 0 bases at V and 0 bases at J, leaving 9 bases unmatched. The CDR3 has 18 amino acids. The germline V gene encodes CDR1 GTSNPN and CDR2 SVGIG (reference sequence). As DNA, the CDR3 is TGTGCCTGGAGTGTAGGGACTAGCTGGGCAGACTCCTACAATGAGCAGTTCTTC. As protein: CAWSVGTSWADSYNEQFF.

This chain uses TRBV9 with TRBJ2-5; TRBD2 agrees at 7 bases. The V gene's germline CDR1 is SGDLS and CDR2 YYNGEE. Trimming took 4 bases from V and 4 from J; bases not matched to a gene: 4. This CDR3 has 13 amino acids. In DNA, the CDR3 is TGTGCCAGCAGCCTCACTAGCGTAGAGACCCAGTACTTC. It encodes CASSLTSVETQYF.

In this sample, this clone turned up once. The chain employs TRBV29-1 and TRBJ2-1; 7 bases agree with TRBD2. This CDR3 spans 14 amino acids. With V trimmed by 7 bases and J by 0 bases, 6 bases remained unmatched. Per the germline V gene, CDR1 is SQVTM and CDR2 is ANQGSEA. For the CDR3, the DNA is TGCAGCGCTAGCGGCGAGAGCTCCTACAATGAGCAGTTCTTC. Protein: CSASGESSYNEQFF.

CDR3 sequence reads: CASSTSKNAGQPQHF. Written as DNA, the CDR3 is TGTGCCAGCAGCACCAGCAAGAATGCAGGTCAGCCCCAGCATTTT. The chain links TRBV9 to TRBJ1-5; the D is unclear. Germline V CDR1 and CDR2: SGDLS, YYNGEE. The V end was cut by 4 bases, the J end by 6 bases, with 17 bases between. This CDR3 comprises 15 residues. The entire variable domain, with the rest obtained from reference TRBV9 and TRBJ1-5, is as follows: DSGVTQTPKHLITATGQRVTLRCSPRSGDLSVYWYQQSLDQGLQFLIQYYNGEERAKGNILERFSAQQFPDLHSELNLSSLELGDSALYFCASSTSKNAGQPQHFGDGTRLSIL.

In its sample, this clone was seen a few times. This chain uses TRBV10-3 with TRBJ2-7, with 7 bases identical to TRBD1. V lost 8 bases, J lost 0 bases, and 4 bases stayed unmatched. The CDR3 spans 13 residues. Germline V gene data show CDR1 as ENHRY and CDR2 as SYGVKD. Here the CDR3 DNA reads TGTGCCATCGGGGGACAGAGCTCCTACGAGCAGTACTTC. It specifies CAIGGQSSYEQYF.

This chain uses TRBV19 with TRBJ1-2; D remains ambiguous. CDR3 length: 13 amino acids. V was pared by 7 bases and J by 0 bases, with 9 bases between. The germline CDR1 and CDR2 sequences are LNHDA and SQIVND (reference sequence). CDR3 sequence reads: CASNQYPNYGYTF. For the CDR3, the DNA is TGTGCCAGTAATCAGTACCCTAACTATGGCTACACCTTC.

The genes are TRBV19 and TRBJ2-5; 8 nucleotides match TRBD1. V lost 5 bases to trimming and J lost 4 bases; unmatched junction nucleotides: 9. The CDR3 spans 15 residues. Germline values: CDR1 LNHDA, CDR2 SQIVND (reference sequence). CDR3 sequence: CASSAGQGLGETQYF. The CDR3 DNA is TGTGCCAGTAGTGCCGGACAGGGTCTAGGAGAGACCCAGTACTTC.

V usage is TRBV7-6 and J usage is TRBJ2-1; 7 nucleotides agree with TRBD2. V dropped 3 bases and J dropped 3; count of bases not matched to a gene: 5. Germline V lookup: CDR1 SGHVS, CDR2 FNYEAQ. This CDR3 contains 15 residues. The CDR3 reads CASSLGGGSYNEQFF. CDR3 DNA: TGTGCCAGCAGCTTGGGCGGGGGAAGCTACAATGAGCAGTTCTTC.

The chain carries TRBV18 and TRBJ2-3; 7 nucleotides agree with TRBD2. Germline V gene sequence: CDR1 KGHSH, CDR2 LQKENI. V was pared by 3 bases and J by 0 bases, with 12 bases of the junction left unmatched. CDR3 length: 18 residues. The CDR3 region is CASSPWVAGDSSTDTQYF. DNA of the CDR3: TGTGCCAGCTCACCCTGGGTTGCGGGAGACTCTAGCACAGATACGCAGTATTTT.

The chain recombines TRBV7-2 with TRBJ2-7, with 8 bases fitting TRBD2. Per germline, CDR1 SGHTA and CDR2 FQGNSA. Germline trimming cut 1 base from V and 0 bases from J; bases unmatched to any gene: 2. CDR3 size: 15 residues. CDR3 nucleotide sequence: TGTGCCAGCAGCTTAGGGAGCGGGAGCTCCTACGAGCAGTACTTC. Amino acids: CASSLGSGSSYEQYF.

The chain couples TRBV11-2 to TRBJ1-5; 11 nucleotides line up with TRBD1. This CDR3 has 16 residues. V lost 1 base, J lost 7 bases, and 6 bases stayed unmatched. Germline V gene data show CDR1 as SGHAT and CDR2 as FQNNGV. The CDR3 nucleotides read TGTGCCAGCAGCTTAGCCGGGACAGGGGGAGGACAGCCCCAGCATTTT. Residues: CASSLAGTGGGQPQHF.

This clone is termed medium-sized. This chain joins TRBV29-1 and TRBJ1-2; D is unresolved. Germline CDR1 SQVTM, CDR2 ANQGSEA. Trimming shortened V by 0 bases and J by 8 bases, and 19 bases separated the two germline ends. The CDR3 spans 15 residues. CDR3 DNA sequence: TGCAGCGTTGAAGATTCCGGGTCCCCCTCTGGGGGCTACACCTTC. Protein product: CSVEDSGSPSGGYTF.

The CDR3 nucleotides read TGTGCCAGCAGCTTGGAGAGCGGGGCTGGCTACGAGCAGTACTTC. Residues: CASSLESGAGYEQYF. This chain uses TRBV5-4 with TRBJ2-7; 7 bases agree with TRBD2. This CDR3 contains 15 residues. CDR1 SGHNT and CDR2 YYREEE come from the germline V gene (reference sequence). V trimming: 0 bases; J trimming: 3 bases; junction bases outside the gene matches: 6.

This chain connects TRBV6-1 to TRBJ2-7; 8 nucleotides align to TRBD1. Trimming took 6 bases from V and 3 from J; bases not matched to a gene: 4. The CDR3 runs 13 residues. Germline lookup yields CDR1 MNHNS and CDR2 SASEGT. The CDR3, as DNA: TGTGCCAGCAGCCGGGACAGGAACTACGAGCAGTACTTC. It codes for CASSRDRNYEQYF.

The CDR3 nucleotides are TGTGCCAGCAGTTCCGGGACTACGCCATACAATGAGCAGTTCTTC. This sequence encodes CASSSGTTPYNEQFF. The rearrangement links TRBV27 to TRBJ2-1; 7 bases are a match to TRBD2. CDR3 length: 15 residues. Looked up from germline, CDR1 is MNHEY and CDR2 is SMNVEV (reference sequence). V gave up 4 bases and J gave up 4 bases; unmatched junction bases: 7.

V usage is TRBV10-3 and J usage is TRBJ2-3, with 10 nucleotides matching TRBD2. The CDR3 is 16 amino acids. Germline CDR1 and CDR2: ENHRY and SYGVKD. Trimming at V came to 0 bases and at J to 1 base, leaving 1 base not matched to a gene. CDR3 residues: CAISESLAGGTDTQYF. Written as DNA, the CDR3 is TGTGCCATCAGTGAGTCCCTAGCGGGGGGCACAGATACGCAGTATTTT.

The J gene is TRBJ2-1, the V gene TRBV5-1; possibly TRBD2 for D (6 bases). The CDR3 totals 16 residues. CDR1 and CDR2 (germline): SGHRS, YFSETQ. Trimming took 4 bases from V and 1 from J, leaving 15 bases between them. CDR3 amino acids: CASSGGLPTSYNEQFF. CDR3 DNA: TGCGCCAGCAGCGGGGGACTTCCAACGTCCTACAATGAGCAGTTCTTC.

This clone was picked up one time. The V gene is TRBV4-3, the J gene TRBJ1-2; perhaps TRBD1 as D (5 bases). The CDR3 length is 14 residues. The germline V gene encodes CDR1 LGHNA and CDR2 YSLEER. Trimming took off 0 bases at V and 8 bases at J, with 13 bases between the two ends. The CDR3 loop is CASSQDAKGPGYTF. The CDR3 DNA reads as TGCGCCAGCAGCCAAGACGCCAAGGGGCCCGGCTACACCTTC.

The chain is built from TRBV7-9 and TRBJ1-2; D is perhaps TRBD1 (5 bases). This CDR3 is 13 amino acids long. V was shortened by 5 bases and J by 2 bases, with 9 bases between the two germline ends. In germline, CDR1 is SEHNR, CDR2 FQNEAQ (reference sequence). In DNA form, the CDR3 reads TGTGCCAGCAGCACGACAGAAAACTATGGCTACACCTTC. Translating gives CASSTTENYGYTF.

The V call is TRBV2, the J call TRBJ2-3; 10 bases line up with TRBD2. CDR3 length: 14 residues. Germline-derived CDR1 and CDR2 are SNHLY and FYNNEI. V shed 5 bases, J shed 4 bases, and the junction held 3 bases outside the gene matches. CDR3 loop: CASSLAGDADTQYF. The CDR3 DNA is TGTGCCAGCAGTCTAGCGGGAGATGCAGATACGCAGTATTTT.

V usage is TRBV4-1 and J usage is TRBJ2-1; a possible D gene is TRBD2 (6 bases). The CDR3 runs to 12 residues. V was shortened by 2 bases and J by 10 bases, with 9 bases between the two germline ends. CDR1 MGHRA and CDR2 YSYEKL come from the germline V gene. In DNA form, the CDR3 reads TGCGCCAGCAGCCAAAATCGGGGGGAGCAGTTCTTC. This codes for CASSQNRGEQFF.